Listed here are 10 T cell receptor beta chains from one sample, sequenced in a study of T cells in Graves' hyperthyroidism and ophthalmopathy. Amplification of TCR beta CDR3 regions was performed using RNA transcripts as template. The TCR CDR3 was amplified in a first-round RT-PCR using the HTBI primer set. TCRdb processed the multiplex PCR reads anew with MiXCR; each CDR3 protein has one entry. The table lists around 620,000 distinct CDR3 sequences, roughly 17% of them singletons. Sequencing input: blood. The receptors originated from a woman aged 25 to 39 with Graves' hyperthyroidism.

This clonotype has a count of ten or more. The chain has TRBV27 and TRBJ2-3; weak D call: TRBD2 (6 bases). The CDR3 is made up of 13 amino acids. Per germline, CDR1 MNHEY and CDR2 SMNVEV (reference sequence). V was pared by 5 bases and J by 6 bases, with 12 bases between. CDR3 in DNA: TGTGCCAGCAGTCTGACTAGTGCGGATACGCAGTATTTT. It is translated as CASSLTSADTQYF.

Details on this clonotype: Given a much more abundant clone one base away, this may be a read error. The chain carries TRBV20-1 and TRBJ1-5; D ambiguous. This CDR3 has 13 residues. Germline CDR1 DFQATT, CDR2 SNEGSKA (reference sequence). CDR3 DNA: TGCTGTGCTAGGTCCGGAGGCAATCAGCCCCAGCATTTT. Translating gives CCARSGGNQPQHF.

This clonotype has at least ten counts. The rearrangement joins TRBV11-2 to TRBJ2-3, with TRBD2 matching over 8 bases. Germline V gene data show CDR1 as SGHAT and CDR2 as FQNNGV. The J segment lost 5 bases and the V segment lost 4 bases, leaving 8 bases of the junction unmatched. The CDR3 is 15 amino acids. CDR3 residues: CASSYGPLAGDTQYF. CDR3 nucleotides: TGTGCCAGCAGCTACGGCCCCCTAGCGGGAGATACGCAGTATTTT.

The chain joins TRBV24-1 to TRBJ2-3, with 11 bases matching TRBD2. This CDR3 spans 15 amino acids. The germline gives CDR1 KGHDR, CDR2 SFDVKD. V gave up 5 bases and J gave up 5 bases; unmatched junction bases: 5. This CDR3 is CATSGVAGGVDTQYF. CDR3 coding DNA: TGTGCCACCAGTGGAGTAGCGGGAGGGGTAGATACGCAGTATTTT.

The J gene is TRBJ1-4, the V gene TRBV4-1, with a possible D match to TRBD1 (5 bases). Germline assignment: CDR1 MGHRA and CDR2 YSYEKL. Trimming took off 4 bases at V and 2 bases at J, with 14 bases between the two ends. The CDR3 covers 16 residues. DNA of the CDR3: TGCGCCAGCAGCCCAGGGCCGGCGAGGACTAATGAAAAACTGTTTTTT. Its translation is CASSPGPARTNEKLFF.

The sample holds many counts of this clonotype. This chain connects TRBV2 to TRBJ2-3; 7 bases fit TRBD1. V lost 9 bases, J lost 2 bases, and 11 bases stayed unmatched. Germline assignment: CDR1 SNHLY and CDR2 FYNNEI. The CDR3 is 15 amino acids. The CDR3 protein is CARPSGQDNTDTQYF. CDR3 nucleotides: TGTGCCAGACCCTCAGGACAGGATAACACAGATACGCAGTATTTT.

This clonotype turned up a few times. The chain recombines TRBV30 with TRBJ2-7; possible D gene TRBD2, 6 bases. This CDR3 contains 13 residues. CDR1 GTSNPN and CDR2 SVGIG come from the germline V gene (reference sequence). V gave up 5 bases and J gave up 3 bases, with 14 bases separating them. The CDR3: CAWSAGSDYEQYF. In nucleotides, the CDR3 is TGTGCCTGGTCCGCGGGAAGCGACTACGAGCAGTACTTC. The full variable domain, in which reference TRBV30 and TRBJ2-7 provide the parts outside the CDR3, is SQTIHQWPATLVQPVGSPLSLECTVEGTSNPNLYWYRQAAGRGLQLLFYSVGIGQISSEVPQNLSASRPQDRQFILSSKKLLLSDSGFYLCAWSAGSDYEQYFGPGTRLTVT.

This clonotype was recorded at least ten times. The J gene is TRBJ2-3, the V gene TRBV2; 7 nucleotides align to TRBD2. V dropped 6 bases and J dropped 3; count of bases not matched to a gene: 9. CDR3 size: 15 residues. CDR1 is SNHLY, CDR2 FYNNEI, per germline. The CDR3 region has the DNA TGTGCCAGCAGCCTTCACGGGACTATTACAGATACGCAGTATTTT. It specifies CASSLHGTITDTQYF.

This chain uses TRBV20-1 with TRBJ2-7; 11 nucleotides align to TRBD1. The CDR3 runs to 14 residues. CDR1 is DFQATT, CDR2 SNEGSKA, per germline (reference sequence). V gave up 3 bases and J gave up 3 bases; unmatched junction bases: 4. The CDR3 bases are TGCAGTGCTAGCGGGGACAGGGGGAACTACGAGCAGTACTTC. Its translation: CSASGDRGNYEQYF.

This clonotype was seen at least ten times. The rearrangement uses TRBV12-3 or TRBV12-4 and TRBJ1-5; 7 bases are a match to TRBD1. With 6 bases clipped from V and 1 base from J, the junction kept 3 bases outside the gene matches. The CDR3 has 14 amino acids. CDR3 protein: CASRETGSNQPQHF. DNA for the CDR3: TGTGCCAGCAGGGAGACAGGGAGCAATCAGCCCCAGCATTTT.